This TCR beta chain was identified during a study of blood T cell repertoires in COVID-19. Study-level information: PBMCs, B-cell-depleted T cells, or T cells provided the cDNA or gDNA that made up the material.

As processed by the authors: Amplification of reference gene primers was used by the study to estimate nucleated cell counts. Data came from immunoSEQ multiplex PCR; TCRdb stores just in-frame clones and leaves some out. Clonal size and the V and J genes are those of that table, whereas D and trimming came from the DNA. The sample has about 140,000 clones; over 75% are singletons. Germline V gene sequence: CDR1 MGHRA, CDR2 YSYEKL. This CDR3 contains 18 residues. Trimming took off 0 bases at V and 2 bases at J, with 19 bases between the two ends. This clone has just one count. The V and J genes are TRBV4-1 and TRBJ1-2, with D possibly being TRBD1 (5 bases). The sample comprised peripheral blood. The source is a woman in her 50s with acute or convalescent COVID-19. CDR3 nucleotides: TGCGCCAGCAGCCAAGAGGGGACGGGTGTCGGGAGAAACTATGGCTACACCTTC. Its protein product is CASSQEGTGVGRNYGYTF.